Below, one TCR beta chain is given with its context. Its matching antigen is unknown. Documented treatment: roughly 11-day PBMC culture with coronavirus spike peptide pools or control peptides (ViraFEST assay). The V gene lost 0 bases and the J gene lost 5 bases, with 9 bases spanning the gap. The germline CDR1 and CDR2 sequences are SGHRS and YFSETQ. This CDR3 comprises 13 residues. The Oncomine TCR Beta short-read assay was what sequenced the DNA obtained from cultured CD4+ T cells. TCRdb re-analysed the PCR reads in MiXCR, keeping a single row per CDR3 protein. The sample lists 9,500 or so distinct CDR3 sequences, roughly 25% occurring once. These data are taken from a study of vaccination and CD4 T cells after COVID-19. Looking at the study overall: Controls used CEFX viral epitopes (positive), HIV-1 Nef peptides (negative), or no peptide.

The V call is TRBV5-1, the J call TRBJ2-7; D is unresolved. The receptor comes from a human donor who received a COVID-19 vaccine. The sample here was CD4+ T cells from blood, cultured in vitro, taken before SARS-CoV-2 vaccination. The CDR3 loop reads CASSLVGDHEQYF. CDR3 nucleotide sequence: TGCGCCAGCAGCTTGGTTGGGGATCACGAGCAGTACTTC. Using reference TRBV5-1 and TRBJ2-7 for the parts outside the CDR3, the full variable domain is KAGVTQTPRYLIKTRGQQVTLSCSPISGHRSVSWYQQTPGQGLQFLFEYFSETQRNKGNFPGRFSGRQFSNSRSEMNVSTLELGDSALYLCASSLVGDHEQYFGPGTRLTVT.